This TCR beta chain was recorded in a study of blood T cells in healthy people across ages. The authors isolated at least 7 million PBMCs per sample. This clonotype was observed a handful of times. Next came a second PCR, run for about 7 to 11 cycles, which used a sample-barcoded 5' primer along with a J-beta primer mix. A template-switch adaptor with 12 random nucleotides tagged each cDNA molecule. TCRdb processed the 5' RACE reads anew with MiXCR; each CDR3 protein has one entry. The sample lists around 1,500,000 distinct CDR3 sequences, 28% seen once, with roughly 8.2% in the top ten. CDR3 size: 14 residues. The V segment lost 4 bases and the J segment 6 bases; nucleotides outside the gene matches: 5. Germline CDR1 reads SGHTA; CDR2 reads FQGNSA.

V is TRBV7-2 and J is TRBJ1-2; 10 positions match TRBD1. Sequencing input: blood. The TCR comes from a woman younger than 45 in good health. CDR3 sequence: CASSSDRGRNGYTF. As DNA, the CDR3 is TGTGCCAGCAGCTCAGACAGGGGGCGGAATGGCTACACCTTC. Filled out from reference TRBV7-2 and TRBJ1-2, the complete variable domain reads GAGVSQSPSNKVTEKGKDVELRCDPISGHTALYWYRQSLGQGLEFLIYFQGNSAPDKSGLPSDRFSAERTGGSVSTLTIQRTQQEDSAVYLCASSSDRGRNGYTFGSGTRLTVV.